Listed here are 5 T cell receptor beta chains from one sample, sequenced in a study of T cells after yellow fever vaccination. TCRdb analysed the 5' RACE reads with MiXCR anew, one entry per CDR3 protein. The table has 450,000 to 600,000 distinct CDR3 sequences, about a sixth seen once. Sequences were derived from PBMCs, sampled 5 to 6 days after the first yellow fever vaccination. These receptors were obtained from a man younger than 30 who received the YFV17D yellow fever vaccine.

The chain uses TRBV5-6 and TRBJ2-1; 9 bases agree with TRBD2. The CDR3 is made up of 14 amino acids. Germline assignment: CDR1 SGHDT and CDR2 YYEEEE. Trimming at V came to 4 bases and at J to 6 bases, leaving 5 bases not matched to a gene. The CDR3 DNA sequence: TGTGCCAGCAGCCTCCGACTAGCGGCCAATGAGCAGTTCTTC. Its translation is CASSLRLAANEQFF.

The chain joins TRBV29-1 to TRBJ1-1, with D tentatively TRBD1 (5 bases). The CDR3 runs 13 residues. V was shortened by 0 bases and J by 7 bases, with 12 bases between the two germline ends. CDR1 is SQVTM, CDR2 ANQGSEA, per germline. In DNA form, the CDR3 reads TGCAGCGTTGAAGATCCACGACAGTTTGAAGCTTTCTTT. Its translation is CSVEDPRQFEAFF.

The chain combines TRBV28 with TRBJ2-1; tentatively, D is TRBD2 (7 bases). V was shortened by 6 bases and J by 4 bases, with 13 bases between the two germline ends. CDR1 MDHEN and CDR2 SYDVKM come from the germline V gene. This CDR3 has 14 residues. CDR3 protein: CASRRGGGYNEQFF. The CDR3 region has the DNA TGTGCCAGCAGGAGGGGGGGGGGGTACAATGAGCAGTTCTTC.

The V gene is TRBV30, the J gene TRBJ2-2; D is possibly TRBD2 (6 bases). The CDR3 is 14 amino acids. V lost 3 bases, J lost 4 bases, and 12 bases lay in between. CDR1 and CDR2 from the germline V gene are GTSNPN and SVGIG (reference sequence). CDR3 sequence (DNA): TGTGCCTGGAGACCGGGACTCCTCACCGGGGAGCTGTTTTTT. This codes for CAWRPGLLTGELFF.

About this clonotype itself: Sequence at one end of the junction differs from germline and may be a read error. The CDR3 loop reads CASSSDGMNTQAFF. CDR3 DNA sequence: TGTGCCAGCAGCTCGGACGGGATGAACACTCAAGCTTTCTTT. J is TRBJ1-1 and V is TRBV7-3; D unclear. CDR1 SGHTA and CDR2 FQGTGA come from the germline V gene. The CDR3 extends over 14 amino acids.